These 6 T cell receptor beta chains originate from one sample sequenced in a study. Each CDR3 protein is one row after TCRdb ran MiXCR on the reads. The table has around 3,600 distinct CDR3 sequences, about 9.6% seen once; the top ten hold 6.3%. Sequenced: CD4+ T cells from synovial fluid. The source is a human donor with rheumatoid arthritis.

This clonotype was recorded only once. A much larger clone is a single base away; this may be a read error. The V call is TRBV19, the J call TRBJ2-2; possible D gene TRBD2, 6 bases. This CDR3 comprises 15 residues. CDR1 is LNHDA, CDR2 SQIVND, per germline (reference sequence). As DNA, the CDR3 is TGTGCCAGTAGTACCCAGCAGGGCGACCCCGGGGGGCTGTTTTTT. Amino acids: CASSTQQGDPGGLFF.

This clonotype ranks as medium-sized (0.01 to 0.1%). This sequence joins TRBV16 and TRBJ2-3; 7 nucleotides match TRBD2. Germline V CDR1 and CDR2: KGHSY, FQNENV. The CDR3 consists of 16 residues. The V and J ends lost 0 bases and 2 bases, in that order; junction bases with no gene match: 5. CDR3 protein: CASSQSSSGNTDTQYF. CDR3 bases: TGTGCCAGCAGCCAATCATCAAGCGGGAACACAGATACGCAGTATTTT.

As regards this clonotype: The junction differs from germline at one of its ends, possibly a read error. The gene calls are TRBV7-9 and TRBJ2-1; 12 nucleotides match TRBD2. CDR3 size: 19 residues. Germline assignment: CDR1 SEHNR and CDR2 FQNEAQ (reference sequence). The CDR3 coding sequence is TGTGCCAACAGCTTCGAGAGCCGTGGACTAGCGGGGTCCTACAATGAGCAGTTCTTC. This translates into CANSFESRGLAGSYNEQFF.

This clonotype is medium-sized. This chain uses TRBV19 with TRBJ1-4; D is unclear. In germline, CDR1 is LNHDA, CDR2 SQIVND (reference sequence). The CDR3 loop spans 14 amino acids. The ends were cut back, 7 bases at V and 0 bases at J, with 9 bases in the middle. CDR3 DNA sequence: TGTGCCAGTAATACTGCAGCAACTAATGAAAAACTGTTTTTT. It is translated as CASNTAATNEKLFF. Combining the CDR3 with reference TRBV19 and TRBJ1-4 gives the whole variable domain DGGITQSPKYLFRKEGQNVTLSCEQNLNHDAMYWYRQDPGQGLRLIYYSQIVNDFQKGDIAEGYSVSREKKESFPLTVTSAQKNPTAFYLCASNTAATNEKLFFGSGTQLSVL.

This clonotype was detected a few times. The gene calls are TRBV7-2 and TRBJ1-3; 10 bases agree with TRBD1. CDR1 is SGHTA and CDR2 is FQGNSA in the germline V gene. The CDR3 sequence is 16 residues long. Unmatched junction bases numbered 11, after V lost 5 bases and J lost 7 bases. The CDR3 loop is CASSQLAGQGWNTIYF. DNA for the CDR3: TGTGCCAGCAGCCAATTGGCGGGACAGGGGTGGAACACCATATATTTT.

By its share, this clonotype is medium-sized. The V and J genes are TRBV20-1 and TRBJ2-1, with TRBD2 matching 14 bases. This CDR3 spans 15 amino acids. Germline V gene data show CDR1 as DFQATT and CDR2 as SNEGSKA (reference sequence). Trimming took 5 bases from V and 8 from J; bases not matched to a gene: 8. This CDR3 is CSAPGGTSGSDEQFF. The CDR3, as DNA: TGCAGTGCTCCCGGGGGGACTAGCGGGAGCGATGAGCAGTTCTTC.